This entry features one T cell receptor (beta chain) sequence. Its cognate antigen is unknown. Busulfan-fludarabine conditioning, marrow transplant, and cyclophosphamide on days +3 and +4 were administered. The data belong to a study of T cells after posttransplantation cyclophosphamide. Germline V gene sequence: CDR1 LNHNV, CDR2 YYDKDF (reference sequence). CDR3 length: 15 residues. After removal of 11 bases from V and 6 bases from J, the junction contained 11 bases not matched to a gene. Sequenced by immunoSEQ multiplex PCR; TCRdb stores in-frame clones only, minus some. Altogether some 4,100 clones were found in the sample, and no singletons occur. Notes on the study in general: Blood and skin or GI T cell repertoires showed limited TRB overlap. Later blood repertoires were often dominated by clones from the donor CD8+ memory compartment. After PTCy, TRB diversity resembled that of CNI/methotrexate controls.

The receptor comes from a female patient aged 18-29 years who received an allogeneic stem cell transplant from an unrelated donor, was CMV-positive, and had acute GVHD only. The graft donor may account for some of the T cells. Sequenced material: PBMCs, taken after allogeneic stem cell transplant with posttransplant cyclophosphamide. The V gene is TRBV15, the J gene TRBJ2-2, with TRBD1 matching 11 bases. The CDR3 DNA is TGTGCCCCCCCAGCGGGGACAGGGGGGTCCGGGGAGCTGTTTTTT. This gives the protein CAPPAGTGGSGELFF.